This TCR beta chain appears in the sequencing data of a study of blood T cell repertoires in COVID-19. Study-wide background: The study drew acute and convalescent COVID-19 samples from the United States, Italy and Spain. PBMCs, B-cell-depleted T cells, or T cells provided the cDNA or gDNA that made up the material.

Under the authors' procedure: Estimated nucleated cell counts came from reference gene primer amplification. Profiled with immunoSEQ multiplex PCR; TCRdb holds only in-frame clones, not every one. Clonal size and the V and J genes are those of that table, whereas D and trimming came from the DNA. The data hold some 320,000 clones, with under 90% observed a single time. The CDR3 has 20 residues. The germline gives CDR1 LNHNV, CDR2 YYDKDF (reference sequence). Trimming shortened V by 2 bases and J by 0 bases, and 23 bases separated the two germline ends. The sample consisted of peripheral blood. This receptor was identified in a woman aged 30 to 39 with COVID-19, enrolled during active disease. This rearrangement joins TRBV15 to TRBJ2-1; D might be TRBD1 (5 bases). The CDR3 coding sequence is TGTGCCACCAGCAGATTCAGGGCGGCGACAACTCGCAGCTCCTACAATGAGCAGTTCTTC. It translates to CATSRFRAATTRSSYNEQFF.